This T cell receptor (beta chain) is drawn from a study of human T cells and chemical hapten exposure. Study in general: Sensitization employed 2% DPC on around 2 cm by around 2 cm of upper inner arm skin. Patch tests of 0.01% DPC on the upper back were read at 6 days.

Individual cDNA molecules had unique molecular identifiers attached to them by the library. TCRdb re-derived calls from the RACE reads in MiXCR, one entry per CDR3 protein. The table shows tens of thousands of distinct CDR3 sequences, with roughly 10% occurring only once. The table lists this clonotype with many counts. Regarding time point: patch test 3, about 24 weeks after DPC sensitization. The treatment was: therapeutic diphenylcyclopropenone sensitization with weekly scalp DPC. People who gave samples had alopecia, were 18 to 70 years old, and were suitable for DPC. The sequence derives from a woman between 45 and 60 years old with alopecia areata. Some clones in this sample may be carry-over from other donors' samples. Sample: whole blood, taken in connection with sensitization to the hapten diphenylcyclopropenone (DPC).

The CDR3 protein is CASSQERGLQETQYF. CDR3 coding DNA: TGTGCCAGCAGCCAAGAACGTGGACTGCAAGAGACCCAGTACTTC. This sequence joins TRBV3-2 and TRBJ2-5; the DNA was not compared with TRBD2, the D call given in the table. TRBV3-2 is reported as a pseudogene. The CDR3 loop spans 15 amino acids.